Only a few counts were recorded for the clone carrying this TCR beta chain. Its antigen is as yet unknown. The record originates from a study of T cell repertoires in cytomegalovirus infection. On the study more broadly: Recently identified HLA-C-restricted CMV epitopes and well-studied HLA-B-restricted CMV epitopes were used by the study. Based on public TCR beta signatures, there were indications of CMV infection and of a matching HLA type.

CDR3 length: 15 amino acids. The germline V gene encodes CDR1 SGHTA and CDR2 FQGNSA. V was pared by 1 base and J by 2 bases, with 2 bases of the junction left unmatched. TCRdb processed the reads anew with MiXCR; each CDR3 protein has one entry. The data show 150,000 or so distinct CDR3 sequences, 30% to 40% seen once. Study-level results: Carriage of CMV together with the relevant HLA was identifiable through cumulative public TCR beta family frequency. The ex vivo response showed dominance by HLA-C-restricted CMV-specific TCR beta clonotypes.

The clonotype originates from a human donor in good health (CMV status not recorded). Some clones in this sample may be carry-over from other donors' samples. Here the sequenced sample was CD8+ T cells from cultured PBMCs, taken from culture after CMV antigen stimulation. This rearrangement joins TRBV7-2 to TRBJ2-3; 8 bases are a match to TRBD1. CDR3 protein: CASSLGQGITDTQYF. The CDR3 DNA reads TGTGCCAGCAGCTTAGGACAGGGGATCACAGATACGCAGTATTTT.